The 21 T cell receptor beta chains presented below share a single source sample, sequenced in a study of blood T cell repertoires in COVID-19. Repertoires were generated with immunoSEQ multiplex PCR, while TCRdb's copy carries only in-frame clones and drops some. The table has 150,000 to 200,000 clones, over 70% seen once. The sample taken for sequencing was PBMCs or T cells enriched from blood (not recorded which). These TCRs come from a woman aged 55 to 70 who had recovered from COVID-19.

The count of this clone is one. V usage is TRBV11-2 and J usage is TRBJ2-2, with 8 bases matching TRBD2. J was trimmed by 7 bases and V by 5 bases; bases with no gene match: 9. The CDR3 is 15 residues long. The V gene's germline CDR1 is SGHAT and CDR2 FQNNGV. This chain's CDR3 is CASSPPGGEYGELFF. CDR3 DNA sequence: TGTGCCAGCAGCCCCCCCGGGGGGGAGTACGGGGAGCTGTTTTTT.

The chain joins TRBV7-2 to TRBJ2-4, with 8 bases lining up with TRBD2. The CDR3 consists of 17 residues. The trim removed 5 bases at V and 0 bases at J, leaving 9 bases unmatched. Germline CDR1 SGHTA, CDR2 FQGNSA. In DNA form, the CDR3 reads TGTGCCAGCAGCGACACGATCGGGGGGGGAGCCAAAAACATTCAGTACTTC. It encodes CASSDTIGGGAKNIQYF.

The CDR3 is CASSHLHTTNEKLFF. The CDR3 region has the DNA TGTGCCAGCAGCCATCTCCACACAACTAATGAAAAACTGTTTTTT. The chain is built from TRBV14 and TRBJ1-4; no reliable D call. This CDR3 is 15 amino acids long. Germline CDR1 SGHDN, CDR2 FVKESK. With 3 bases removed from V and 0 bases from J, the gap between germline ends came to 8 bases.

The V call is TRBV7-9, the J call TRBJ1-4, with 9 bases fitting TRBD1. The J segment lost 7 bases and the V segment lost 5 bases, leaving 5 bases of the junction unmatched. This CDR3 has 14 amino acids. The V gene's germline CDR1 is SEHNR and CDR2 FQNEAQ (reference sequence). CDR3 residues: CASSQTGGGEKLFF. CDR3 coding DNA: TGTGCCAGCAGCCAGACAGGGGGAGGTGAAAAACTGTTTTTT. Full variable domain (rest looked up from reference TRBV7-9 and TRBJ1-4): DTGVSQNPRHKITKRGQNVTFRCDPISEHNRLYWYRQTLGQGPEFLTYFQNEAQLEKSRLLSDRFSAERPKGSFSTLEIQRTEQGDSAMYLCASSQTGGGEKLFFGSGTQLSVL.

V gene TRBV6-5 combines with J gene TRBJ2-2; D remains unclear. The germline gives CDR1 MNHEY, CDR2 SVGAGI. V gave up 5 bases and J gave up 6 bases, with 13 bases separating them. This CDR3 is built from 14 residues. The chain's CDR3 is CASSRDDISGELFF. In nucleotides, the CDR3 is TGTGCCAGCAGTCGAGATGACATATCCGGGGAGCTGTTTTTT.

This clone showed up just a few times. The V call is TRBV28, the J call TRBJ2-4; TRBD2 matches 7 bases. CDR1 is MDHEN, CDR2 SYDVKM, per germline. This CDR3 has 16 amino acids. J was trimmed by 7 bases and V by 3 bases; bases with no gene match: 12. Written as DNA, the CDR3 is TGTGCCAGCAGTTTTGCTTGGGGGGGGACGGCGAACATTCAGTACTTC. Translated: CASSFAWGGTANIQYF.

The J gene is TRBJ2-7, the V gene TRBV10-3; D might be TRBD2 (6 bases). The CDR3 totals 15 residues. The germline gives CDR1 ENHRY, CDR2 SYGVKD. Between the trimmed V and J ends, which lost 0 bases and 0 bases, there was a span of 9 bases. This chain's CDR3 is CAISESAGSSYEQYF. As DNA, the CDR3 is TGTGCCATCAGTGAGTCGGCGGGAAGCTCCTACGAGCAGTACTTC.

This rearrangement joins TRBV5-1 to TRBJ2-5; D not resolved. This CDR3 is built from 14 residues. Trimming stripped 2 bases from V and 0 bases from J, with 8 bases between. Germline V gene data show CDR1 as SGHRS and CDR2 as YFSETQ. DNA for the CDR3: TGCGCCAGCAGCTTTTCAGGAAACCAAGAGACCCAGTACTTC. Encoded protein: CASSFSGNQETQYF.

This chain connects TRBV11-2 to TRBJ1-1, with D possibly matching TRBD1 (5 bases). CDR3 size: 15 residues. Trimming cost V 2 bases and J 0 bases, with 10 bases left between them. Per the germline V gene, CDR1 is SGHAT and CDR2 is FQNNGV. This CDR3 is CASSLLTGLNTEAFF. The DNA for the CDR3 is TGTGCCAGCAGCTTACTAACAGGATTGAACACTGAAGCTTTCTTT.

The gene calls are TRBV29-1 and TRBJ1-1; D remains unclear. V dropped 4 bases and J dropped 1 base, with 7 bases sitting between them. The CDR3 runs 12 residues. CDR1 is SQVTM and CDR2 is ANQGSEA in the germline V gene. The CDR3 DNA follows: TGCAGCGTTGGCCAGTCGAACACTGAAGCTTTCTTT. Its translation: CSVGQSNTEAFF.

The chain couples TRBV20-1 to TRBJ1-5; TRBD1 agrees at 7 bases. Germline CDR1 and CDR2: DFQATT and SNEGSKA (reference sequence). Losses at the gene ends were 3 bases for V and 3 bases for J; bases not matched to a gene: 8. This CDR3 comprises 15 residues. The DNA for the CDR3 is TGCAGTGCTAGTCCGGGACAGAGGAACAATCAGCCCCAGCATTTT. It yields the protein CSASPGQRNNQPQHF.

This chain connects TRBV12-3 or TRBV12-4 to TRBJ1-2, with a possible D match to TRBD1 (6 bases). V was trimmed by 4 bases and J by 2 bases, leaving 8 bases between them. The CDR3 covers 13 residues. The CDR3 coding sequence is TGTGCCAGCAGTTACAGGGAGAACTATGGCTACACCTTC. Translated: CASSYRENYGYTF.

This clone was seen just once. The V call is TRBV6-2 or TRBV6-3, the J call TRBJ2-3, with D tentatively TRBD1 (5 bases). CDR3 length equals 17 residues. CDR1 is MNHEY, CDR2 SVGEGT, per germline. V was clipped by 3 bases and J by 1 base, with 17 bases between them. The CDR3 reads CASSYPEAGSGTDTQYF. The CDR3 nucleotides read TGTGCCAGCAGTTATCCCGAAGCAGGGTCGGGCACAGATACGCAGTATTTT.

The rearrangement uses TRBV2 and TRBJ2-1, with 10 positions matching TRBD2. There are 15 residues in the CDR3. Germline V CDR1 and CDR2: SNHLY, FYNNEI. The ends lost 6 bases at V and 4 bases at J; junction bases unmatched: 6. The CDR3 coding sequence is TGTGCCAGCAGCGGACTAGCGGAACTTTACAATGAGCAGTTCTTC. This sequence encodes CASSGLAELYNEQFF.

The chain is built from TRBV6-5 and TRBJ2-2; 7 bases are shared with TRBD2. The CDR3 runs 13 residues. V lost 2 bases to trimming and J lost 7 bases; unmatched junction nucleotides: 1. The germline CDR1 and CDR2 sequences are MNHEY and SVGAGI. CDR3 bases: TGTGCCAGCAGTTACGGCGGGAGCGGGGAGCTGTTTTTT. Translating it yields CASSYGGSGELFF.

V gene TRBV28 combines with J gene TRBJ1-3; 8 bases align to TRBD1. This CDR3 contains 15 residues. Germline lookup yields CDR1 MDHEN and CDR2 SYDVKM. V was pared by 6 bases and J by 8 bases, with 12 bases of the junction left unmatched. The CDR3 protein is CASRRTSGGIYTIYF. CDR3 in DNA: TGTGCCAGCAGGCGGACATCAGGGGGCATTTACACCATATATTTT.

CDR3 nucleotide sequence: TGTGCCAGCAGCTTACAGAGGGAATGGTACAATGAGCAGTTCTTC. It is translated as CASSLQREWYNEQFF. This chain links TRBV11-2 with TRBJ2-1; D perhaps matches TRBD2 (5 bases). The CDR3 runs 15 residues. CDR1 and CDR2 (germline): SGHAT, FQNNGV. V lost 2 bases, J lost 4 bases, and 12 bases lay in between.

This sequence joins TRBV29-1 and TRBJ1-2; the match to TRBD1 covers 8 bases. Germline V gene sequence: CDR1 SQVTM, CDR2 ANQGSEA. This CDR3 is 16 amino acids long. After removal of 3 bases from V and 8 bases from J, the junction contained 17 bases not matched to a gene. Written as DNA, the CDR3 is TGCAGCGTTGATAATAGTGGACAGGGACTTTTTAGGGGCTACACCTTC. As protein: CSVDNSGQGLFRGYTF.

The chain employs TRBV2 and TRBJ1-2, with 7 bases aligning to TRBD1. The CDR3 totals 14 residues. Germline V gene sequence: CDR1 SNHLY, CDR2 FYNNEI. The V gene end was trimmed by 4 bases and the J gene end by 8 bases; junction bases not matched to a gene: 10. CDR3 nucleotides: TGTGCCAGCAGTGGTGTAACAGGGGTACTAGGCTACACCTTC. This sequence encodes CASSGVTGVLGYTF.

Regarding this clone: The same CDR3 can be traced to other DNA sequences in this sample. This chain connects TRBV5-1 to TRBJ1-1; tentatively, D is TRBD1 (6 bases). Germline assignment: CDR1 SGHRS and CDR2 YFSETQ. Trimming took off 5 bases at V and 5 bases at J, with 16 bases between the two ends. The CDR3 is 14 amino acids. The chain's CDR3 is CASSLHDRLTEAFF. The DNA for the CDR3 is TGCGCCAGCAGTCTCCACGACAGGCTAACTGAAGCTTTCTTT. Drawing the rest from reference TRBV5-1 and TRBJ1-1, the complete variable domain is KAGVTQTPRYLIKTRGQQVTLSCSPISGHRSVSWYQQTPGQGLQFLFEYFSETQRNKGNFPGRFSGRQFSNSRSEMNVSTLELGDSALYLCASSLHDRLTEAFFGQGTRLTVV.

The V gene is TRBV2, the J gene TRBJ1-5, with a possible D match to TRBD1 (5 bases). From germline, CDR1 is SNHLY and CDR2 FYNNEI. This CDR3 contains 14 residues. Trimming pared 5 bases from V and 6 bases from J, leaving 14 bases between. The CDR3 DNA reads TGTGCCAGCAGTCTACAGGTTTCGGGTCAGCCCCAGCATTTT. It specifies CASSLQVSGQPQHF.